The sequence of this T cell receptor (beta chain) was determined in a study of blood T cell repertoires in COVID-19 (dated by TCRdb to between 2020 and 2021). The study in broad terms: Samples covering the acute and convalescent phases of COVID-19 were provided by collaborators in the United States, Italy and Spain. The material from the prospective study consisted of cDNA or gDNA derived from T cells, B-cell-depleted T cells, or PBMCs. Subjects who had been exposed to COVID-19, were actively infected with it, or had recovered from it provided the deeply sampled blood TCRbeta repertoires that made up the dataset. A freely available public database, intended as a resource for researchers studying the immune response to SARS-CoV-2, is where the repertoires were released. The samples were drawn from the first 160 participants of the ongoing ImmuneRACE study and from 1,254 subjects provided by 6 global collaborators. Sample metadata almost always included a de-identified subject ID, COVID-19 status, age in years and sex. HLA class I and class II types, where available, came from metadata supplied by the sample provider rather than from assay-based typing. Overall study outcomes, separate from this receptor: Clinical and demographic metadata were provided uncurated, with the amount varying by source and participant.

TCRbeta CDR3 regions were amplified from genomic DNA using the immunoSEQ Assay, a bias-controlled multiplex PCR. The study's own analysis went as follows. The number of nucleated cells in each sample was estimated by amplification of reference gene primers within the assay. To quantify the absolute abundance of each unique TCRbeta CDR3 rearrangement, sequence reads were collapsed and filtered. For each sample, productive Simpson clonality was calculated as the square root of Simpson's diversity index across productive rearrangements. Entries here come from immuneACCESS through TCRdb and include only in-frame sequences with V and J called. Some clones fail to appear in such tables; in the studies checked, an unresolved V gene covers under half of the shortfall, and the cause of the remainder is unknown. V and J calls and clone size are copied from that table; D and trimming were computed from the DNA. In this sample the table shows roughly 180,000 clones, roughly nine tenths of which occur a single time. 2% to 2.5% of the sample lies in the top ten.

Trimming leaves V shorter by 0 bases and J shorter by 0 bases, with the junction holding 11 bases beyond the gene matches. The CDR3 sequence holds 19 residues, the cysteine and phenylalanine included. Only CDR3 DNA is held: 57 bases, read in frame from base 1. CDR1 and CDR2, per the germline V gene, are MGHRA and YSYEKL. Collaborating institutions collected whole blood in K2EDTA tubes following their own protocols. For TCRbeta analysis, collaborators shipped samples in one of three forms: frozen whole blood, isolated PBMCs, or DNA extracted from either of those sample types. As regards this clone: The clone's antigen remains unknown. Nothing much larger sits one base from this clone, and base qualities are not available.

The receptor was isolated from a man between 65 and 85 years old with active or convalescent COVID-19. The specimen was peripheral blood. The V gene is TRBV4-1 and the J gene is TRBJ1-1, and TRBD1 matches 9 of the central bases. The nucleotide sequence is given as TGCGCCAGCAGCCAAGATGGTGGGACAGGGTTCGGGTTGAACACTGAAGCTTTCTTT. This translates into CASSQDGGTGFGLNTEAFF.